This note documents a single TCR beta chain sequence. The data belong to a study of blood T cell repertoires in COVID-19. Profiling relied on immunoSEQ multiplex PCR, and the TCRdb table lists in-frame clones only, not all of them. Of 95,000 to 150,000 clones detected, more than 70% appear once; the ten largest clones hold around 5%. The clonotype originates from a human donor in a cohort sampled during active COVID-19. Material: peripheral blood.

CDR3 region: CASSTVARNEQFF. Here the CDR3 DNA reads TGTGCCAGTAGTACAGTAGCCAGAAATGAGCAGTTCTTC. The rearrangement joins TRBV19 to TRBJ2-1, with D unclear. Germline V gene sequence: CDR1 LNHDA, CDR2 SQIVND (reference sequence). The CDR3 is 13 amino acids. V was clipped by 4 bases and J by 7 bases, with 11 bases between them.